This TCR beta chain was sequenced during a study of neoadjuvant anti-PD-1 for oral cavity cancer. Study outcomes and limitations: With three patients per group, TCR findings need larger cohorts.

Patients had HPV-negative, locally advanced oral cavity squamous cell carcinoma. PBMCs were not maintained or expanded in culture before analysis. The ends were cut back, 2 bases at V and 11 bases at J, with 19 bases in the middle. From germline, CDR1 is MNHNS and CDR2 SASEGT. The CDR3 runs to 15 residues. Concerning this clone itself: Its cognate antigen is unknown.

Produced via immunoSEQ multiplex PCR; TCRdb's table is partial and in-frame only. The data hold 30,000 to 40,000 clones, with approximately 90% observed a single time. This sequence was found in a person between 40 and 85 years old with oral cavity squamous cell carcinoma. This material consisted of PBMCs, taken before nivolumab (anti-PD-1) treatment. The rearrangement links TRBV6-1 to TRBJ1-5; D is perhaps TRBD1 (6 bases). CDR3 sequence: CASSEIRGAGMTQHF. The CDR3, as DNA: TGTGCCAGCAGTGAAATTCGGGGGGCGGGGATGACCCAGCATTTT.